Listed here is a single TCR beta chain. The data were obtained in a study of T-cell reconstitution after alpha-beta-depleted transplantation in children. J lost 3 bases, V lost 6 bases, and 3 bases had no gene match. Germline V gene data show CDR1 as MNHNS and CDR2 as SASEGT. The length of the CDR3 is 14 residues. During its preparation, the TCRbeta library received unique molecular identifiers. TCRdb passed the PCR reads through MiXCR, listing each CDR3 protein once. The sample shows 250,000 to 350,000 distinct CDR3 sequences, almost 10% of them seen only once. The source of this sequence is a human donor who donated a stem cell graft to a child with SCID. The sample was PBMCs from the stem cell graft donor, taken from the stem cell graft. The chain is built from TRBV6-1 and TRBJ2-7, with 12 bases that match TRBD2. The CDR3 coding sequence is TGTGCCAGCAGCACACTAGCGGGGGGCTACGAGCAGTACTTC. Encoded protein: CASSTLAGGYEQYF.